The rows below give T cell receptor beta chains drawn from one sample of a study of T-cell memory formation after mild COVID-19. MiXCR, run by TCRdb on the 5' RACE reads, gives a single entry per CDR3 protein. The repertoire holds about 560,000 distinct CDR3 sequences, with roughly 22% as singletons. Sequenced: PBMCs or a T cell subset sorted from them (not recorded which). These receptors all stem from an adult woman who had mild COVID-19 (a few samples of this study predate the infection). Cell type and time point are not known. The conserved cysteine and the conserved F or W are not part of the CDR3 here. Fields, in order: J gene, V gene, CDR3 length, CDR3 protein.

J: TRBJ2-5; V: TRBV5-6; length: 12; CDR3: ASSWTVAQETQY
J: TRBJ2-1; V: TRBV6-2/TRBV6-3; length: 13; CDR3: ASSWVTSGYNEQF
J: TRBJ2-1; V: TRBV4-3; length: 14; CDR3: ASSQGMYRGYNEQF
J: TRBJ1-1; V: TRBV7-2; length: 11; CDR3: ASSLNKGTEAF
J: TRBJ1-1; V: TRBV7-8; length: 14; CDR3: ASSLEAYSMNTEAF
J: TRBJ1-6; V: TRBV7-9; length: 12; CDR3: ASSPDTKNSPLH
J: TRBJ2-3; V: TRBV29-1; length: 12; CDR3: SVRPGTVTDTQY
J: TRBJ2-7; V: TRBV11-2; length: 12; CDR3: ASSLEPGTYEQY
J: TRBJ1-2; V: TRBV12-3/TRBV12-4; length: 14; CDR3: ASRPSGTGVNYGYT
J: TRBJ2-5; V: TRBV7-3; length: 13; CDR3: ASSLAGTTQETQY
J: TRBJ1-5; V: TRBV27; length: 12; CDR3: ASSRDRLNQPQH
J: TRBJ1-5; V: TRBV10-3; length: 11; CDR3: AISGTGGQPQH
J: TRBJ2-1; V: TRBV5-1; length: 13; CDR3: ASSGPAGLGGEQF
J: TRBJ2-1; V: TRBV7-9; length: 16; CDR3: ASSSYFPGLAGENEQF
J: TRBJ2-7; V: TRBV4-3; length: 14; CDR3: ASSPKLRLGQYEQY
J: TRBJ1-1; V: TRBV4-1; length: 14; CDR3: ASSKSATQGNTEAF
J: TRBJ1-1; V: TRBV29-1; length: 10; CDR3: SVEDERIEAF
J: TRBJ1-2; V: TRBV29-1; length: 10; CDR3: SVKGGGDGYT
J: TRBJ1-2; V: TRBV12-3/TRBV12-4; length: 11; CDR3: ASSLGLIYGYT
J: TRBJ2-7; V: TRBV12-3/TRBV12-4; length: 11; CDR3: ASSLGRAYEQY
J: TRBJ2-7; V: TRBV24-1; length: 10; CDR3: ATSDSQRKQY
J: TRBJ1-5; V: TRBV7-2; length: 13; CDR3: ASSLRLQLNQPQH
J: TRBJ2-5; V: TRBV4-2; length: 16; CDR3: ASSQRLAGGASQETQY
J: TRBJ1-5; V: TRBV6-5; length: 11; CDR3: ASGGRNNQPQH
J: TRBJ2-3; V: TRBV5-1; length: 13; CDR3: ASSLENPASGTQY
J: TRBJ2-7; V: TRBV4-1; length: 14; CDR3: ASSQVPLSTTYEQY
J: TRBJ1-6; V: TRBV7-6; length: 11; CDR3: ASSRSYNSPLH
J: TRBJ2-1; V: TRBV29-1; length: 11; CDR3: SAPGQGHNEQF
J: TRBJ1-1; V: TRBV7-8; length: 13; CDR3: ASSKVGGGYTEAF
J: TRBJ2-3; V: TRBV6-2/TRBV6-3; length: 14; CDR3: ASRFVAGGSTDTQY
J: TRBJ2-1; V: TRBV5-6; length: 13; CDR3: ASSSGTGWWDEQF
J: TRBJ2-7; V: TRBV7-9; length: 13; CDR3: ASSLEVGTAGEQY
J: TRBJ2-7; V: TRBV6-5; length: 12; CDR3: ASTRAGGRNEQY
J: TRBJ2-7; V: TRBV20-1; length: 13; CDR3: SATQPGRLSYEQY
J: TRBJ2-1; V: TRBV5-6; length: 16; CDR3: ASSLVLAGGPGYNEQF
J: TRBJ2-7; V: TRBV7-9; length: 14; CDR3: ASSLVVAGRVREQY
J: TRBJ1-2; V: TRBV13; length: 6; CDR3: ASSQGG
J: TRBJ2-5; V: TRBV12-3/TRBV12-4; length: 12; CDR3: ASSWGTGAETQY